The following is a T cell receptor (beta chain) sequence with its context. This record comes from a study of blood T cell repertoires in COVID-19. In the authors' workflow: For nucleated cells, counts were estimated from reference gene primer amplification. Some clones are missing from TCRdb's copy, which holds only in-frame ones; the method was immunoSEQ multiplex PCR. The V and J calls and clone size are taken from that table; D and trimming were inferred from the DNA. The data hold tens of thousands of clones, with about 86% observed a single time. The CDR3 covers 14 residues. V gave up 4 bases and J gave up 4 bases, with 10 bases separating them. In germline, CDR1 is LGHNA, CDR2 YNFKEQ.

Specimen: peripheral blood. The source is a man in his sixties with acute or convalescent COVID-19. The chain uses TRBV4-2 and TRBJ2-2; D is uncertain. CDR3 loop: CASSPLSGTGELFF. CDR3 sequence (DNA): TGTGCCAGCAGCCCATTATCGGGCACCGGGGAGCTGTTTTTT.